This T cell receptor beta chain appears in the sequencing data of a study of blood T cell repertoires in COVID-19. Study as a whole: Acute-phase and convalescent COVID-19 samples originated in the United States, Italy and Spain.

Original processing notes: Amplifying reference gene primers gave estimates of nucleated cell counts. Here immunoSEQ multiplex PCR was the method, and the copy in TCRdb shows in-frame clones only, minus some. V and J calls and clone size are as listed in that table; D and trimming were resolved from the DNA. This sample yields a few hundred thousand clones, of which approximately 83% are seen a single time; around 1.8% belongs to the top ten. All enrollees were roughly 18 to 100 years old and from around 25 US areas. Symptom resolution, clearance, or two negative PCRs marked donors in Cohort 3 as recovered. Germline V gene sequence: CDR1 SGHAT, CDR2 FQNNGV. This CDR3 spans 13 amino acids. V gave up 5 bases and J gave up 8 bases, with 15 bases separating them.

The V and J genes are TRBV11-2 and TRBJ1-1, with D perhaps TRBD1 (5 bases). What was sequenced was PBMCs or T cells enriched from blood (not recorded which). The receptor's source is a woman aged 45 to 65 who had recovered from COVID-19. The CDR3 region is CASSLRTLLEAFF. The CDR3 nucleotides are TGTGCCAGCAGCCTCCGGACACTCCTAGAAGCTTTCTTT.